The entry below describes one T cell receptor (beta chain). This sample is drawn from a study of PD-L1 blockade in urothelial cancer. Study background: Previous chemotherapy exposure amounted to 0 to 3 regimens for patients.

The CDR3 sequence is 13 residues long. In germline, CDR1 is WSHSY, CDR2 SAAADI. The V end was cut by 7 bases, the J end by 9 bases, with 16 bases between. Measured with immunoSEQ multiplex PCR; TCRdb has only the in-frame clones, and not every one. The data hold about 51,000 clones, with about 90% observed a single time. Sequencing used PBMCs, obtained around atezolizumab (anti-PD-L1) treatment. The chain is built from TRBV10-2 and TRBJ2-1; perhaps TRBD2 as D (6 bases). The origin of this receptor is a man aged 55 to 70 with urothelial cancer. CDR3: CASKTSGVGEQFF. CDR3 DNA: TGCGCCAGCAAGACCTCGGGGGTAGGTGAGCAGTTCTTC.